These T cell receptor beta chains were read from a single sample in a study of blood T cell repertoires in COVID-19. Sequencing used immunoSEQ multiplex PCR; TCRdb keeps in-frame clones, though not all of them. This sample has 90,000 to 100,000 clones; around 72% occur once, and the top ten carry 20% to 25%. Sequencing used peripheral blood. The source is a woman aged 60-75 years in a cohort sampled during active or convalescent COVID-19. CDR3s include the opening cysteine and the closing phenylalanine or tryptophan. Fields, in order: clone size, V gene, J gene, D gene, CDR3 protein, CDR3 DNA. The D gene is left open where the match is weak. Expanded clones are given a class, and other clones once, few, many or no size at all.

size: .; V: TRBV9; J: TRBJ1-1; D: .; CDR3: CASSVNVHITEAFF; DNA: TGTGCCAGCAGCGTAAACGTTCACATAACTGAAGCTTTCTTT
size: .; V: TRBV20-1; J: TRBJ1-5; D: .; CDR3: CSASSGWGNQPQHF; DNA: TGCAGTGCTAGTTCAGGGTGGGGAAATCAGCCCCAGCATTTT
size: few; V: TRBV10-3; J: TRBJ1-1; D: .; CDR3: CAISISPFRNTEAFF; DNA: TGTGCCATCAGTATTTCGCCGTTCAGGAACACTGAAGCTTTCTTT
size: .; V: TRBV4-1; J: TRBJ2-7; D: TRBD2; CDR3: CASSQGLAGGYEQYF; DNA: TGCGCCAGCAGCCAAGGACTAGCGGGGGGATACGAGCAGTACTTC
size: .; V: TRBV12-5; J: TRBJ1-2; D: .; CDR3: CASAHDSFRGYTF; DNA: TGTGCTAGTGCCCATGACAGTTTTCGTGGCTACACCTTC
size: .; V: TRBV6-5; J: TRBJ1-4; D: .; CDR3: CASSVEEGTEKLFF; DNA: TGTGCCAGCAGCGTGGAGGAGGGGACGGAAAAACTGTTTTTT
size: .; V: TRBV5-4; J: TRBJ1-2; D: TRBD1; CDR3: CASSLRQGAYGYTF; DNA: TGTGCCAGCAGCTTACGACAGGGGGCCTATGGCTACACCTTC
size: .; V: TRBV18; J: TRBJ2-3; D: TRBD2; CDR3: CASSPTSGGAGDTQYF; DNA: TGTGCCAGCTCACCGACTAGCGGGGGGGCCGGGGATACGCAGTATTTT
size: .; V: TRBV7-2; J: TRBJ2-3; D: .; CDR3: CASSLQSWLSTDTQYF; DNA: TGTGCCAGCAGCTTACAGTCGTGGCTTAGCACAGATACGCAGTATTTT
size: .; V: TRBV5-4; J: TRBJ1-1; D: .; CDR3: CASSRGTQQAGAFF; DNA: TGTGCCAGCAGCCGGGGGACTCAACAGGCGGGAGCTTTCTTT
size: .; V: TRBV2; J: TRBJ1-2; D: TRBD1; CDR3: CASSVLRGQGGYTF; DNA: TGTGCCAGCAGTGTCTTACGTGGACAGGGTGGCTACACCTTC
size: .; V: TRBV7-8; J: TRBJ2-1; D: TRBD2; CDR3: CASSLKRGYNEQFF; DNA: TGTGCCAGCAGCTTAAAGCGGGGCTACAATGAGCAGTTCTTC
size: .; V: TRBV3-1/TRBV3-2; J: TRBJ1-5; D: .; CDR3: CASSHQGSNQPQHF; DNA: TGTGCCAGCAGCCACCAGGGGTCCAATCAGCCCCAGCATTTT
size: .; V: TRBV4-1; J: TRBJ2-3; D: .; CDR3: CASSRSGFRQAGTDTQYF; DNA: TGCGCCAGCAGCCGCTCAGGGTTTCGGCAGGCTGGCACAGATACGCAGTATTTT
size: .; V: TRBV5-1; J: TRBJ2-3; D: TRBD2; CDR3: CASSLETSGTDTQYF; DNA: TGCGCCAGCAGCTTGGAGACTAGCGGCACAGATACGCAGTATTTT
size: .; V: TRBV4-2; J: TRBJ2-7; D: TRBD2; CDR3: CASSQDRLAGGQFSYEQYF; DNA: TGTGCCAGCAGCCAAGATCGCCTAGCGGGGGGCCAGTTCTCCTACGAGCAGTACTTC
size: few; V: TRBV6-2/TRBV6-3; J: TRBJ2-7; D: TRBD1; CDR3: CASSSVATGSYEQYF; DNA: TGTGCCAGCAGTTCCGTCGCGACAGGGTCCTACGAGCAGTACTTC
size: once; V: TRBV6-4; J: TRBJ2-1; D: TRBD2; CDR3: CASSQLAGGTYNEQFF; DNA: TGTGCCAGCAGCCAACTAGCGGGGGGAACCTACAATGAGCAGTTCTTC